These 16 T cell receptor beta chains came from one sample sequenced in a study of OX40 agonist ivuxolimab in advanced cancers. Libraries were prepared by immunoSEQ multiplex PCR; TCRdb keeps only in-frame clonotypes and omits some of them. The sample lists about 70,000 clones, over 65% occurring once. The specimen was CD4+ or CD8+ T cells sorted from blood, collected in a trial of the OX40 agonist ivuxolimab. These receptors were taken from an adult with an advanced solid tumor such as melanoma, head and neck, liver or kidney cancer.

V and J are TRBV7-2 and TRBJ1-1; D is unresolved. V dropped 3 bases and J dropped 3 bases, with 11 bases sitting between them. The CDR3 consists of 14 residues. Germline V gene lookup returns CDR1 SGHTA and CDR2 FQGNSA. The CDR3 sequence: CASSFSQTYTEAFF. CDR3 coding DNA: TGTGCCAGCAGCTTCTCTCAGACGTACACTGAAGCTTTCTTT.

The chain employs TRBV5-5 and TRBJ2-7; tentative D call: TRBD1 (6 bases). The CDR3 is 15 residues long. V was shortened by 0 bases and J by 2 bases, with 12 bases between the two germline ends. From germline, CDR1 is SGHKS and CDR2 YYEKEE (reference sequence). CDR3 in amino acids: CASSLEGTTTYEQYF. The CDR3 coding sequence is TGTGCCAGCAGCTTGGAGGGGACAACTACCTACGAGCAGTACTTC.

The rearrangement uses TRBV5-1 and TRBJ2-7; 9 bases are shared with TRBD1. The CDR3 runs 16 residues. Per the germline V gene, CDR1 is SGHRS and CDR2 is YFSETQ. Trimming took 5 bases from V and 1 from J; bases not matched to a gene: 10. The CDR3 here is CASSLNPGTGSYEQYF. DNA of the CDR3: TGCGCCAGCAGTCTAAACCCGGGGACAGGGTCCTACGAGCAGTACTTC.

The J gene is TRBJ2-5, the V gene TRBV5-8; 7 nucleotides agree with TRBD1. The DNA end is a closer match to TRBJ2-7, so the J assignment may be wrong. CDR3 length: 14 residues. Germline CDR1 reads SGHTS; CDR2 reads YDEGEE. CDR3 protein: CATTPGQYTYEQYF. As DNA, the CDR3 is TGTGCCACCACTCCGGGACAGTATACCTACGAGCAGTACTTC.

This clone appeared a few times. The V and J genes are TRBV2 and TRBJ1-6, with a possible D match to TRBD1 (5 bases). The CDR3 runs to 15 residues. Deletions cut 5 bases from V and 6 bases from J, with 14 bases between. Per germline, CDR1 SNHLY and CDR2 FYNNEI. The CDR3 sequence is CASSTRTSANSPLHF. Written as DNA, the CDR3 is TGTGCCAGCAGTACTCGGACATCGGCTAATTCACCCCTCCACTTT.

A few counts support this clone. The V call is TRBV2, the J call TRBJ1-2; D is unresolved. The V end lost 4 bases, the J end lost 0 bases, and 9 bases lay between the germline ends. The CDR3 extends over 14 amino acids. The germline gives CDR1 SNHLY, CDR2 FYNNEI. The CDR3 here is CASSVTTANYGYTF. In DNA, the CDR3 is TGTGCCAGCAGTGTTACGACGGCTAACTATGGCTACACCTTC.

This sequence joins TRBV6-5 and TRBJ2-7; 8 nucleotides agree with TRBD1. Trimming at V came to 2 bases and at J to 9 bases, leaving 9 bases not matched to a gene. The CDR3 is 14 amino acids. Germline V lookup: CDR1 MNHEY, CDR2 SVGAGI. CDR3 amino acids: CASSYRLDREGQYF. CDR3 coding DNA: TGTGCCAGCAGTTACCGATTGGACAGGGAAGGGCAGTACTTC.

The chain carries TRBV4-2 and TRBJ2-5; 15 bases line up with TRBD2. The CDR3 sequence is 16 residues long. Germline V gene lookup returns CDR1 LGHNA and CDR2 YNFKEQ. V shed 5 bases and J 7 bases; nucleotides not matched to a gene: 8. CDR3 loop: CASSFGLAGGKGTQYF. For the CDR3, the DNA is TGTGCCAGCAGCTTCGGACTAGCGGGGGGGAAAGGGACCCAGTACTTC.

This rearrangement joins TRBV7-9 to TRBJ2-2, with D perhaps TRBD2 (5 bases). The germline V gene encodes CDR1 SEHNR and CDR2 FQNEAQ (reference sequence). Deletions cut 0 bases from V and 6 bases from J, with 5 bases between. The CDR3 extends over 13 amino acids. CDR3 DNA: TGTGCCAGCAGCTTAGCCGGGGCCGGGGAGCTGTTTTTT. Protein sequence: CASSLAGAGELFF. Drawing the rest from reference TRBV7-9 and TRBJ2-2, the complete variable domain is DTGVSQNPRHKITKRGQNVTFRCDPISEHNRLYWYRQTLGQGPEFLTYFQNEAQLEKSRLLSDRFSAERPKGSFSTLEIQRTEQGDSAMYLCASSLAGAGELFFGEGSRLTVL.

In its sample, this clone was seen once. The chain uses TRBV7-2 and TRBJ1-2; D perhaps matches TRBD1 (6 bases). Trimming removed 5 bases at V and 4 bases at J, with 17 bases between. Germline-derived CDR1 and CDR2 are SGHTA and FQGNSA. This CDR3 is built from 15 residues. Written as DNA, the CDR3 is TGTGCCAGCAGCCGTCGGGGTGGAGGGGGCTATGGCTACACCTTC. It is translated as CASSRRGGGGYGYTF.

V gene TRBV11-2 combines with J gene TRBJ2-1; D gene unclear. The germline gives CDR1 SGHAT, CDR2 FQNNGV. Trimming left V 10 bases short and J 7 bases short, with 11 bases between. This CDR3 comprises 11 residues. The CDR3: CATEQRNEQFF. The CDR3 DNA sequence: TGTGCCACCGAGCAACGGAATGAGCAGTTCTTC.

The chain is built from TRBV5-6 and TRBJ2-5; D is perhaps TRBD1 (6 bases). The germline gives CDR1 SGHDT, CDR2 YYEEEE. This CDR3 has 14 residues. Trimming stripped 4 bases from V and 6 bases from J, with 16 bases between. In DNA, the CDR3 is TGTGCCAGCAGCCCTAATTTCAGGGGACAGACCCAGTACTTC. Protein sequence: CASSPNFRGQTQYF.

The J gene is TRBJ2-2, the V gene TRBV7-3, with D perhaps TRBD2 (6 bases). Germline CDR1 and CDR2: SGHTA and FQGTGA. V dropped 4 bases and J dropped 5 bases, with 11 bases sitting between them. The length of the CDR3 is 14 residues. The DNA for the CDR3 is TGTGCCAGCAGCTCTTCTGGGACTACCGGGGAGCTGTTTTTT. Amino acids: CASSSSGTTGELFF.

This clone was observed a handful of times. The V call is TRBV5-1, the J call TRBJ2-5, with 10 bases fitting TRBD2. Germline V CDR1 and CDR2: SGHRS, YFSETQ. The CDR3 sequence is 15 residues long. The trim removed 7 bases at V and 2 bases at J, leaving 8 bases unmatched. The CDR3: CASASGLAVQETQYF. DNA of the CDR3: TGCGCCAGCGCTTCCGGACTAGCGGTTCAAGAGACCCAGTACTTC.

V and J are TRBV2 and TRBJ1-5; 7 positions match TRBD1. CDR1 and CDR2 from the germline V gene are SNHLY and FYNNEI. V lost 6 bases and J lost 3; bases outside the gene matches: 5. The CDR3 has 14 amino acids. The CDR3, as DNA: TGTGCCAGCAGCTCAACAGGGGACAATCAGCCCCAGCATTTT. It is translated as CASSSTGDNQPQHF.

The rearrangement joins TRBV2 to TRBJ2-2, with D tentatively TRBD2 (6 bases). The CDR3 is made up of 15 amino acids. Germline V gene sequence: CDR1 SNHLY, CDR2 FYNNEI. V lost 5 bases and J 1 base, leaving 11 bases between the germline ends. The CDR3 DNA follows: TGTGCCAGCAGTCGAGGCGGGGTGAACACCGGGGAGCTGTTTTTT. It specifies CASSRGGVNTGELFF.